Shown below are 13 T cell receptor beta chains from a single sample sequenced in a study of shared clonotypes between healthy human individuals. Assay: immunoSEQ multiplex PCR; the TCRdb copy retains only in-frame clones and omits some. The sample includes some 360,000 clones, less than 85% of them seen just once. Specimen: memory CD4+ T cells sorted from blood. Subset described: CD45RA-negative fraction. These receptors originate from a man aged 30 to 39 in good health.

In this sample, this clone turned up a few times. The chain employs TRBV11-1 and TRBJ1-5, with a weak D call TRBD1 (5 bases). Per the germline V gene, CDR1 is SGHAT and CDR2 is FQDESV (reference sequence). There are 13 residues in the CDR3. Deletions cut 5 bases from V and 6 bases from J, with 11 bases between. This chain's CDR3 is CASSPAGGQPQHF. Written as DNA, the CDR3 is TGTGCCAGCAGCCCGGCTGGGGGTCAGCCCCAGCATTTT.

This clone showed up just once. The chain has TRBV6-1 and TRBJ1-5; D gene unclear. The CDR3 is 13 amino acids. The germline V and J ends were trimmed by 4 bases and 5 bases, with 9 bases remaining between them. Germline CDR1 is MNHNS and CDR2 is SASEGT. CDR3: CASSGPAYQPQHF. CDR3 sequence (DNA): TGTGCCAGCAGTGGGCCAGCCTATCAGCCCCAGCATTTT.

The chain employs TRBV19 and TRBJ2-3; 9 bases match TRBD2. The germline CDR1 and CDR2 sequences are LNHDA and SQIVND (reference sequence). The CDR3 runs 14 residues. The V segment lost 7 bases and the J segment 3 bases; nucleotides outside the gene matches: 5. CDR3 in DNA: TGTGCCAGTACGGCGGGGGGGCGGACAGATACGCAGTATTTT. Translating gives CASTAGGRTDTQYF.

The chain couples TRBV7-6 to TRBJ1-2, with 7 bases identical to TRBD1. There are 15 residues in the CDR3. The V segment lost 1 base and the J segment 7 bases; nucleotides outside the gene matches: 9. CDR1 SGHVS and CDR2 FNYEAQ come from the germline V gene. DNA of the CDR3: TGTGCCAGCAGCTTAGTAGTAGGGGGCGGATTTGGCTACACCTTC. Its translation: CASSLVVGGGFGYTF. The whole variable domain, remainder taken from reference TRBV7-6 and TRBJ1-2, is GAGVSQSPRYKVTKRGQDVALRCDPISGHVSLYWYRQALGQGPEFLTYFNYEAQQDKSGLPNDRFSAERPEGSISTLTIQRTEQRDSAMYRCASSLVVGGGFGYTFGSGTRLTVV.

The gene calls are TRBV7-2 and TRBJ1-1; TRBD1 is a possible D gene (5 bases). V was cut by 2 bases and J by 1 base, with 8 bases left in between. CDR1 is SGHTA, CDR2 FQGNSA, per germline. The CDR3 runs to 14 residues. CDR3: CASSLKGANTEAFF. CDR3 sequence (DNA): TGTGCCAGCAGCTTAAAAGGGGCGAACACTGAAGCTTTCTTT.

This sequence joins TRBV29-1 and TRBJ2-7; TRBD1 matches at 7 bases. Germline lookup yields CDR1 SQVTM and CDR2 ANQGSEA. Trimming took 6 bases from V and 5 from J; bases not matched to a gene: 13. The CDR3 is made up of 14 amino acids. CDR3 coding DNA: TGCAGCGTGGGGCACAGGGGAAACGGCGACGAGCAGTACTTC. Protein: CSVGHRGNGDEQYF.

The chain has TRBV5-1 and TRBJ2-5; 8 nucleotides line up with TRBD2. The CDR3 totals 15 residues. Losses at the gene ends were 2 bases for V and 2 bases for J; bases not matched to a gene: 5. The germline V gene has CDR1 SGHRS and CDR2 YFSETQ. The CDR3 DNA reads TGCGCCAGCAGCTTATGGGCTAGCGGGCAAGAGACCCAGTACTTC. Encoded protein: CASSLWASGQETQYF.

The genes are TRBV28 and TRBJ2-7; 8 nucleotides agree with TRBD1. Germline V gives CDR1 MDHEN, CDR2 SYDVKM. V trimming: 10 bases; J trimming: 1 base; junction bases outside the gene matches: 6. This CDR3 comprises 13 residues. As DNA, the CDR3 is TGTGCCACCCGACAGGGGTCGTCCTACGAGCAGTACTTC. It is translated as CATRQGSSYEQYF.

V and J are TRBV7-9 and TRBJ2-1; D gene ambiguous. The CDR3 spans 13 residues. The germline V gene encodes CDR1 SEHNR and CDR2 FQNEAQ (reference sequence). V was trimmed by 2 bases and J by 6 bases, leaving 8 bases between them. The CDR3 bases are TGTGCCAGCAGCTTAAGGCTAACCAATGAGCAGTTCTTC. Amino acid sequence: CASSLRLTNEQFF.

On this clone itself: An end of the junction differs from the germline gene, which may be a read error. The chain uses TRBV7-7 and TRBJ2-7; tentatively, D is TRBD2 (5 bases). This CDR3 spans 13 amino acids. CDR1 and CDR2 from the germline V gene are SSHAT and FNYEAQ (reference sequence). CDR3 in amino acids: CASSLAGSFEQYF. The CDR3 region has the DNA TGTGCTAGCAGCTTAGCTGGGAGTTTCGAGCAGTACTTC.

V usage is TRBV2 and J usage is TRBJ1-5; 8 bases match TRBD1. CDR1 is SNHLY, CDR2 FYNNEI, per germline. This CDR3 contains 14 residues. The V segment lost 6 bases and the J segment 3 bases; nucleotides outside the gene matches: 4. The CDR3: CASRGDRTNQPQHF. The CDR3 bases are TGTGCCAGCAGGGGGGACAGGACCAATCAGCCCCAGCATTTT. The whole variable domain, filled in from reference TRBV2 and TRBJ1-5, reads EPEVTQTPSHQVTQMGQEVILRCVPISNHLYFYWYRQILGQKVEFLVSFYNNEISEKSEIFDDQFSVERPDGSNFTLKIRSTKLEDSAMYFCASRGDRTNQPQHFGDGTRLSIL.

This chain joins TRBV18 and TRBJ2-5; D remains ambiguous. The CDR3 extends over 15 amino acids. Trimming pared 4 bases from V and 1 base from J, leaving 13 bases between. The germline gives CDR1 KGHSH, CDR2 LQKENI. Here the CDR3 reads CASSQNKPPQETQYF. The CDR3 DNA reads TGTGCCAGCTCACAAAACAAGCCTCCCCAAGAGACCCAGTACTTC.

The chain employs TRBV7-6 and TRBJ1-1; D is unresolved. This CDR3 contains 13 residues. V shed 5 bases and J shed 3 bases, with 10 bases lying between them. Germline V CDR1 and CDR2: SGHVS, FNYEAQ. In nucleotides, the CDR3 is TGTGCCAGCAGCCAAAATGAGTACACTGAAGCTTTCTTT. Residues: CASSQNEYTEAFF.